The present entry profiles one T cell receptor (beta chain) with its context. What it binds is not known. The entry originates in a study of shared clonotypes between healthy human individuals. Study context: Per-donor plates numbered three CD4 naive, three CD4 memory, two CD8 naive and one CD8 memory. General study results and limits: The study's rarefaction showed incomplete sorted-subset sequencing despite large depth. Clonotypes that were shared across a handful of donors made up around 5% of naive CD4 clonotypes.

TCRdb's table, derived via immunoSEQ multiplex PCR, lists solely in-frame clones and lacks some. The sample shows about 2.3 million clones, 90% to 95% of them seen only once. V lost 8 bases, J lost 3 bases, and 17 bases lay in between. CDR3 length: 15 amino acids. Germline CDR1 MDHEN, CDR2 SYDVKM. The chain recombines TRBV28 with TRBJ1-5; D perhaps matches TRBD1 (5 bases). The receptor was derived from a man aged 18 to 35 in good health. Some clones in this sample may be carry-over from other donors' samples. Sequenced material: naive CD4+ T cells from PBMCs. The subset was: CD45RA+ positively selected. Here the CDR3 reads CASSWGGTTNQPQHF. The CDR3 DNA sequence: TGTGCCAGCTCCTGGGGGGGGACCACCAATCAGCCCCAGCATTTT. Drawing the rest from reference TRBV28 and TRBJ1-5, the complete variable domain is DVKVTQSSRYLVKRTGEKVFLECVQDMDHENMFWYRQDPGLGLRLIYFSYDVKMKEKGDIPEGYSVSREKKERFSLILESASTNQTSMYLCASSWGGTTNQPQHFGDGTRLSIL.